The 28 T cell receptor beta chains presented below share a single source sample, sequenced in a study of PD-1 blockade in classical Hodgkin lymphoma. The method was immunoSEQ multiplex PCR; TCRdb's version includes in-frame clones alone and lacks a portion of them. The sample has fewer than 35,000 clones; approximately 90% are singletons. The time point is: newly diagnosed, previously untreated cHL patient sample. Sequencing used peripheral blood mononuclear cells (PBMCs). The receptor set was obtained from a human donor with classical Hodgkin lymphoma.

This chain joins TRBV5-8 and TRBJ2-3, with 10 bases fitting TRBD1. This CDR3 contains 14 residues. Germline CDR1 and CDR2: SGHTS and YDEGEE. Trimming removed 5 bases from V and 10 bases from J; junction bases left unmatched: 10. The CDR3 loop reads CASRLTGGGIAQYF. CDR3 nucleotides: TGTGCCAGCAGGCTGACAGGGGGCGGGATTGCGCAGTATTTT.

In DNA form, the CDR3 reads TGTGCCAGCAGCTTGCGACAGGGTAATGAAAAACTGTTTTTT. The encoded protein is CASSLRQGNEKLFF. V gene TRBV5-4 combines with J gene TRBJ1-4; 7 positions match TRBD1. Trimming took 1 base from V and 4 from J; bases not matched to a gene: 1. Germline CDR1 and CDR2: SGHNT and YYREEE (reference sequence). The length of the CDR3 is 14 residues. The variable domain in full, with the rest retrieved from reference TRBV5-4 and TRBJ1-4, is ETGVTQSPTHLIKTRGQQVTLRCSSQSGHNTVSWYQQALGQGPQFIFQYYREEENGRGNFPPRFSGLQFPNYSSELNVNALELDDSALYLCASSLRQGNEKLFFGSGTQLSVL.

CDR3: CASSQDMAGGWNGELFF. The CDR3 DNA sequence: TGCGCCAGCAGCCAAGATATGGCGGGAGGATGGAACGGGGAGCTGTTTTTT. The rearrangement uses TRBV4-3 and TRBJ2-2, with 8 bases matching TRBD2. Germline values: CDR1 LGHNA, CDR2 YSLEER. Losses at the gene ends were 0 bases for V and 7 bases for J; bases not matched to a gene: 10. The CDR3 runs to 17 residues.

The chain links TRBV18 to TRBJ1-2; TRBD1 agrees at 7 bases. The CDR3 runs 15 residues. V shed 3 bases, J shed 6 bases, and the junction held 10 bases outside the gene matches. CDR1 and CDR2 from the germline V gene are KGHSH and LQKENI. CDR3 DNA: TGTGCCAGCTCACCGGTCCTTACAGGGGTGGATGGCTACACCTTC. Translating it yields CASSPVLTGVDGYTF.

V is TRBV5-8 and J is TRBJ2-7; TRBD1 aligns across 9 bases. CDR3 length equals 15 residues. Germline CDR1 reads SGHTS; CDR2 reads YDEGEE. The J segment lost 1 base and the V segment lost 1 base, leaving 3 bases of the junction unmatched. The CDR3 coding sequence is TGTGCCAGCAGCTTGACCGGGACAGGGTCCTACGAGCAGTACTTC. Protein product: CASSLTGTGSYEQYF.

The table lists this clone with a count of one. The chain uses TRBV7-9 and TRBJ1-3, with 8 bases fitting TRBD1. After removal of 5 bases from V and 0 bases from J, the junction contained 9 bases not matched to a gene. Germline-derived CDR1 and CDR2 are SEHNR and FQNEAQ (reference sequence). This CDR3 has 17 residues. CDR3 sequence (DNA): TGTGCCAGCAGCATGCCCGGGACAGGTAACTCTGGAAACACCATATATTTT. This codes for CASSMPGTGNSGNTIYF.

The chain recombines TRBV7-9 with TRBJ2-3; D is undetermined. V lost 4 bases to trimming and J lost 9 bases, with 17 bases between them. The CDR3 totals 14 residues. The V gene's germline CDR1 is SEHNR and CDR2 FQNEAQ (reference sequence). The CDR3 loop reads CASSSIRLLGTQYF. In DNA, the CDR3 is TGTGCCAGCAGCTCAATTCGACTCCTCGGCACGCAGTATTTT.

The DNA for the CDR3 is TGCGCCAGCAGCTTGGCGGACAGGGACCTTCTCGAGCAGTACTTC. Translated, it gives CASSLADRDLLEQYF. The V gene is TRBV5-1, the J gene TRBJ2-7; 8 bases align to TRBD1. V trimming: 0 bases; J trimming: 6 bases; junction bases outside the gene matches: 8. This CDR3 has 15 residues. The V gene's germline CDR1 is SGHRS and CDR2 YFSETQ.

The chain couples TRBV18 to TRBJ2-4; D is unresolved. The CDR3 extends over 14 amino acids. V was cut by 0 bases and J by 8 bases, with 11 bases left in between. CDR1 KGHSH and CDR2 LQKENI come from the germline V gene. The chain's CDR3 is CASSPPSIPDIQYF. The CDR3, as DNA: TGTGCCAGCTCACCACCCTCCATACCCGACATTCAGTACTTC.

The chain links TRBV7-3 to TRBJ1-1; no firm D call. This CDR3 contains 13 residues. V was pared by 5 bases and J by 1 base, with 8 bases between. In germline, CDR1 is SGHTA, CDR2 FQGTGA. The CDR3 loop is CASSPDPNTEAFF. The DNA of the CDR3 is TGTGCCAGCAGCCCGGACCCGAACACTGAAGCTTTCTTT.

The chain's CDR3 is CASSAGATNEKLFF. The CDR3 DNA is TGTGCCAGCAGTGCAGGGGCAACTAATGAAAAACTGTTTTTT. This chain joins TRBV6-1 and TRBJ1-4; tentative D call: TRBD1 (6 bases). The germline V and J ends were trimmed by 4 bases and 0 bases, with 6 bases remaining between them. The CDR3 covers 14 residues. Germline CDR1 and CDR2: MNHNS and SASEGT.

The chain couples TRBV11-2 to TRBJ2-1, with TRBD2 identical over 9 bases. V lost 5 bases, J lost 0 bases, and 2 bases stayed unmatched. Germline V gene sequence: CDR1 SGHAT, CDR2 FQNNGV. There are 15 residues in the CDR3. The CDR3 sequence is CASSLLAGSYNEQFF. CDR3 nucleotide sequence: TGTGCCAGCAGCCTACTAGCGGGCTCCTACAATGAGCAGTTCTTC.

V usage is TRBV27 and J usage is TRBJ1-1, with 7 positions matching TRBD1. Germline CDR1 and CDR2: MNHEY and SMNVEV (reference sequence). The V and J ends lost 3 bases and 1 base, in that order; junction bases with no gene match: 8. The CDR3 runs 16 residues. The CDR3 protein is CASSFESGQPNTEAFF. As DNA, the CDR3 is TGTGCCAGCAGTTTTGAATCGGGACAGCCGAACACTGAAGCTTTCTTT.

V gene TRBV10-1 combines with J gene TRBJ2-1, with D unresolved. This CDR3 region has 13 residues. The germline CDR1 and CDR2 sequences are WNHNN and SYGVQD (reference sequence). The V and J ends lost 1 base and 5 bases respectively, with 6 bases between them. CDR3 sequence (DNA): TGCGCCAGCAGTGAGTTTCAGAACAATGAGCAGTTCTTC. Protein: CASSEFQNNEQFF.

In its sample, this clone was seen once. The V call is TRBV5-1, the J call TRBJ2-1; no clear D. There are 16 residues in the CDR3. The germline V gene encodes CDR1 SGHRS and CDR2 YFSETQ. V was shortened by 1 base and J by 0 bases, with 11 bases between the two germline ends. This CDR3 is CASSLYRQDSYNEQFF. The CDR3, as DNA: TGCGCCAGCAGCTTGTATCGCCAAGACTCCTACAATGAGCAGTTCTTC.

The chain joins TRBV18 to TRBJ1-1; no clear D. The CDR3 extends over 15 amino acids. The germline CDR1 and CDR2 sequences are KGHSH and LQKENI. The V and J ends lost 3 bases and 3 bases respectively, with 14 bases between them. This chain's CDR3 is CASSPLDPRDTEAFF. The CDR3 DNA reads TGTGCCAGCTCACCTCTCGACCCGAGGGACACTGAAGCTTTCTTT.

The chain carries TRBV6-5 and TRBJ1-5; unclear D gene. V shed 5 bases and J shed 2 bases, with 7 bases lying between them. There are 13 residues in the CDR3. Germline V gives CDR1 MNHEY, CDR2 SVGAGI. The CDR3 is CASSIIGNQPQHF. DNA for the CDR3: TGTGCCAGCAGTATCATAGGCAATCAGCCCCAGCATTTT.

The CDR3 nucleotides are TGTGCCTGGAGCGCAGGGACAGGTAGAAACACCATATATTTT. Translation: CAWSAGTGRNTIYF. This rearrangement joins TRBV30 to TRBJ1-3, with 8 bases that match TRBD1. The V gene end was trimmed by 3 bases and the J gene end by 5 bases; junction bases not matched to a gene: 6. The length of the CDR3 is 14 residues. Germline loops: CDR1 GTSNPN, CDR2 SVGIG (reference sequence).

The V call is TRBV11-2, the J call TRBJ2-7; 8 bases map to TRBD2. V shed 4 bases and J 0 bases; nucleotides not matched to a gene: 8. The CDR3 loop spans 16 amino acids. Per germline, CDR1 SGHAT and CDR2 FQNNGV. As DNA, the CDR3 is TGTGCCAGCAGCTCTCTTAGCGGGGTTACCTCCTACGAGCAGTACTTC. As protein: CASSSLSGVTSYEQYF.

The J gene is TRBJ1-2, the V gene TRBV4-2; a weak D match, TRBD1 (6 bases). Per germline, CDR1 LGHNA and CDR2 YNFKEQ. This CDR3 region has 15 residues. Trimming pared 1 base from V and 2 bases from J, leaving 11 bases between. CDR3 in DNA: TGTGCCAGCAGCCAAGTTAGGGGGGGGAACTATGGCTACACCTTC. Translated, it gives CASSQVRGGNYGYTF.

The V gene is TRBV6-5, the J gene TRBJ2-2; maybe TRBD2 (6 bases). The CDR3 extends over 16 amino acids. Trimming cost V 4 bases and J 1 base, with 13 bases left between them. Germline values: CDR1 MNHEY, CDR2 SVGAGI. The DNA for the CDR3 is TGTGCCAGCAGTTGGGCCGGGACTCTGAACACCGGGGAGCTGTTTTTT. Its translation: CASSWAGTLNTGELFF.

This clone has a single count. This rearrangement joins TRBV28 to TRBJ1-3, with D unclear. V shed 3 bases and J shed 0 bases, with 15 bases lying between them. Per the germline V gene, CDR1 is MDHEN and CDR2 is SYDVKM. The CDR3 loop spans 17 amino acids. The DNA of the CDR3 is TGTGCCAGCAGTTTCGCCAGGCTGTTCGACTCTGGAAACACCATATATTTT. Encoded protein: CASSFARLFDSGNTIYF.

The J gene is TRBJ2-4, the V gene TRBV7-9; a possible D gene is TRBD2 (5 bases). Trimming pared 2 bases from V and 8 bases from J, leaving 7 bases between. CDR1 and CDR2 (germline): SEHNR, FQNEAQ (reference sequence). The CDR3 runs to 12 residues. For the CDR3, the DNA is TGTGCCAGCAGCTTAATGGGAGACATTCAGTACTTC. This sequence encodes CASSLMGDIQYF. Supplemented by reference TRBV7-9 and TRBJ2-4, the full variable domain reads DTGVSQNPRHKITKRGQNVTFRCDPISEHNRLYWYRQTLGQGPEFLTYFQNEAQLEKSRLLSDRFSAERPKGSFSTLEIQRTEQGDSAMYLCASSLMGDIQYFGAGTRLSVL.

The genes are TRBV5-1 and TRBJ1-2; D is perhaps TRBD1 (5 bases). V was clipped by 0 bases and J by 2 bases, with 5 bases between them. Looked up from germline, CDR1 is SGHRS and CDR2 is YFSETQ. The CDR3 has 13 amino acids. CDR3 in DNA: TGCGCCAGCAGCTTGGGACAGAACTATGGCTACACCTTC. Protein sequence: CASSLGQNYGYTF.

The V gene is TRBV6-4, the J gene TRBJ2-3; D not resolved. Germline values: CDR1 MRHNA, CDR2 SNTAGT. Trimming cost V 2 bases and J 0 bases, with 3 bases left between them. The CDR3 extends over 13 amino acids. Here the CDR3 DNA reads TGTGCCAGCAGTGACGGGAGCACAGATACGCAGTATTTT. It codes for CASSDGSTDTQYF.

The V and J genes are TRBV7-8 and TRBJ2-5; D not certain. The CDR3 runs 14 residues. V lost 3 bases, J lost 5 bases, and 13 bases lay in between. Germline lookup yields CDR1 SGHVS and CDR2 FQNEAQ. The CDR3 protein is CASSFWPPGETQYF. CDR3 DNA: TGTGCCAGCAGCTTCTGGCCCCCCGGGGAGACCCAGTACTTC. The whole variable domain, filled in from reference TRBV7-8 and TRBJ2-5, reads GAGVSQSPRYKVAKRGQDVALRCDPISGHVSLFWYQQALGQGPEFLTYFQNEAQLDKSGLPSDRFFAERPEGSVSTLKIQRTQQEDSAVYLCASSFWPPGETQYFGPGTRLLVL.

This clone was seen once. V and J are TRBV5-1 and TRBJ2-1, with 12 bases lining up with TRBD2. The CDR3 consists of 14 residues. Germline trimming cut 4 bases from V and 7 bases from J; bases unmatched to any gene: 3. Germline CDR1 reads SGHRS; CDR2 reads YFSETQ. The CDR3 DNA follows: TGCGCCAGCAGCAGACTAGCGGGAGCGAATGAGCAGTTCTTC. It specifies CASSRLAGANEQFF.

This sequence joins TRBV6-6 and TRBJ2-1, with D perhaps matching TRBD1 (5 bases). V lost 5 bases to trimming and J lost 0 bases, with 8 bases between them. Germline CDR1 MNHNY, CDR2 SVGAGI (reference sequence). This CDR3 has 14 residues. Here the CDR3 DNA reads TGTGCCAGCAGTCGACAGAGCTCCTACAATGAGCAGTTCTTC. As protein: CASSRQSSYNEQFF.